In its sample, the clone carrying this T cell receptor beta chain was seen many times. These data come from a study of T-cell reconstitution after alpha-beta-depleted transplantation in children. Germline V gives CDR1 SGHRS, CDR2 YFSETQ. The CDR3 runs to 15 residues. Trimming left V 1 base short and J 5 bases short, with 10 bases between. A TCRbeta library incorporating unique molecular identifiers was prepared. MiXCR, applied by TCRdb to the PCR reads, yields one record per CDR3 protein. The data hold roughly 120,000 distinct CDR3 sequences, with 10% observed a single time. The V call is TRBV5-1, the J call TRBJ1-6; D ambiguous. The sequences come from PBMCs from the stem cell graft donor, collected from the stem cell graft. This receptor was taken from a human donor who donated a stem cell graft to a child with acute lymphoblastic leukemia. The CDR3 sequence is CASSLFTADNSPLHF. CDR3 DNA sequence: TGCGCCAGCAGCTTGTTTACAGCAGATAATTCACCCCTCCACTTT. The full variable domain, in which reference TRBV5-1 and TRBJ1-6 provide the parts outside the CDR3, is KAGVTQTPRYLIKTRGQQVTLSCSPISGHRSVSWYQQTPGQGLQFLFEYFSETQRNKGNFPGRFSGRQFSNSRSEMNVSTLELGDSALYLCASSLFTADNSPLHFGNGTRLTVT.